This entry describes one TCR beta chain. Antigen unknown. Measured with immunoSEQ multiplex PCR; TCRdb has only the in-frame clones, and not every one. The data hold about 90,000 clones, with approximately 95% observed a single time. The data stem from a study of graft-versus-host responses after intestinal transplantation. Study-wide background: Multivisceral, liver-intestinal, or isolated intestinal transplants were given to recipients. Every recipient had anti-thymocyte globulin induction and approximately three years of tacrolimus plus steroids. Whole-study results and caveats: Maximum circulating GvH clone levels tracked with early post-transplant HvG decreases. Detection of GvH clones occurred in recipient marrow, and some had their first appearance in ileum or blood.

The CDR3 consists of 15 residues. Germline V lookup: CDR1 MNHEY, CDR2 SMNVEV (reference sequence). The chain combines TRBV27 with TRBJ2-7; 10 bases align to TRBD2. Source: unstimulated CD8+ T cells sorted from spleen or lymph node cells, taken before transplant. The TCR comes from a human donor who was the organ donor for an intestinal transplant. The CDR3 DNA follows: TGTGCATCCGGGACTAGCGCCGGGCCGGGCTACGAGCAGTACTTC. Translating it yields CASGTSAGPGYEQYF.